Each of the 12 T cell receptor beta chains below was sequenced from the same sample in a study of T cell responses to AZD1222 COVID-19 vaccine. Assay used: immunoSEQ multiplex PCR; TCRdb lists only in-frame clones, some missing. The data hold some 150,000 clones, with approximately 85% observed a single time. This material consisted of peripheral blood, taken on day 0 of AZD1222 vaccination. These receptors were collected from an adult in good health.

This chain joins TRBV4-2 and TRBJ1-2; no firm D call. V shed 0 bases and J shed 4 bases, with 6 bases lying between them. This CDR3 region has 13 residues. The germline CDR1 and CDR2 sequences are LGHNA and YNFKEQ. The CDR3 loop is CASSQDRVYGYTF. CDR3 DNA: TGTGCCAGCAGCCAAGATAGGGTCTATGGCTACACCTTC.

This clone was counted a few times. This chain uses TRBV3-1 (or the pseudogene TRBV3-2) with TRBJ1-6, with 11 bases matching TRBD1. The CDR3 consists of 15 residues. After removal of 5 bases from V and 7 bases from J, the junction contained 4 bases not matched to a gene. The germline V gene encodes CDR1 LGHDT and CDR2 YNNKEL (reference sequence). The CDR3 DNA sequence: TGTGCCAGCAGCACCTGGACAGGGGGCAATTCACCCCTCCACTTT. It encodes CASSTWTGGNSPLHF.

This chain's CDR3 is CASSFFQGDDEQYF. For the CDR3, the DNA is TGTGCCAGCAGCTTCTTCCAGGGGGACGACGAGCAGTACTTC. The chain couples TRBV5-4 to TRBJ2-7; 7 nucleotides agree with TRBD1. Per germline, CDR1 SGHNT and CDR2 YYREEE (reference sequence). Trimming removed 2 bases from V and 5 bases from J; junction bases left unmatched: 7. The CDR3 has 14 amino acids. The whole variable domain, remainder taken from reference TRBV5-4 and TRBJ2-7, is ETGVTQSPTHLIKTRGQQVTLRCSSQSGHNTVSWYQQALGQGPQFIFQYYREEENGRGNFPPRFSGLQFPNYSSELNVNALELDDSALYLCASSFFQGDDEQYFGPGTRLTVT.

In this sample, this clone turned up a few times. The chain has TRBV14 and TRBJ2-6; no clear D gene. Trimming removed 0 bases at V and 0 bases at J, with 3 bases between. The CDR3 has 15 residues. From germline, CDR1 is SGHDN and CDR2 FVKESK. The CDR3 sequence is CASSQDSSGANVLTF. The CDR3 DNA reads TGTGCCAGCAGCCAAGACAGCTCTGGGGCCAACGTCCTGACTTTC.

This chain joins TRBV27 and TRBJ2-1; 10 bases fit TRBD2. CDR3 length: 17 residues. Trimming at V came to 5 bases and at J to 0 bases, leaving 7 bases not matched to a gene. The germline CDR1 and CDR2 sequences are MNHEY and SMNVEV (reference sequence). The CDR3 loop is CASSILVAGGSYNEQFF. CDR3 DNA: TGTGCCAGCAGTATCCTCGTAGCGGGGGGCTCCTACAATGAGCAGTTCTTC.

V and J are TRBV12-3 or TRBV12-4 and TRBJ1-1; D gene unclear. The CDR3 covers 12 residues. Trimming left V 2 bases short and J 7 bases short, with 8 bases between. Here the CDR3 DNA reads TGTGCCAGCAGTTTAAAGGACTTTGAAGCTTTCTTT. This codes for CASSLKDFEAFF.

This chain uses TRBV4-2 with TRBJ2-2; no clear D gene. Germline lookup yields CDR1 LGHNA and CDR2 YNFKEQ. The V end was cut by 7 bases, the J end by 1 base, with 7 bases between. This CDR3 comprises 13 residues. Here the CDR3 DNA reads TGTGCCAGCACCTTCTGGAACACCGGGGAGCTGTTTTTT. Amino acid sequence: CASTFWNTGELFF.

The chain has TRBV6-6 and TRBJ1-2; 7 bases match TRBD1. Germline trimming cut 6 bases from V and 3 bases from J; bases unmatched to any gene: 7. The CDR3 runs 14 residues. Germline V gene data show CDR1 as MNHNY and CDR2 as SVGAGI (reference sequence). For the CDR3, the DNA is TGTGCCAGCAGGGCACAGGGGAGCGACTATGGCTACACCTTC. Amino acid sequence: CASRAQGSDYGYTF.

CDR3: CASSNSGGPGNEQFF. Written as DNA, the CDR3 is TGTGCCAGCAGTAATAGCGGGGGCCCGGGGAATGAGCAGTTCTTC. V usage is TRBV6-5 and J usage is TRBJ2-1, with 9 bases that match TRBD2. The V gene's germline CDR1 is MNHEY and CDR2 SVGAGI. The trim removed 5 bases at V and 7 bases at J, leaving 9 bases unmatched. The CDR3 is made up of 15 amino acids.

The V call is TRBV7-8, the J call TRBJ2-7, with a possible D match to TRBD1 (6 bases). Germline V gene sequence: CDR1 SGHVS, CDR2 FQNEAQ. V was shortened by 5 bases and J by 6 bases, with 17 bases between the two germline ends. The CDR3 runs 14 residues. The CDR3 spells CASSQQGNSGEQYF. The CDR3 DNA follows: TGTGCCAGCAGCCAACAGGGAAATTCCGGCGAGCAGTACTTC.

The chain uses TRBV2 and TRBJ2-5, with no clear D. The CDR3 runs to 11 residues. The germline V gene encodes CDR1 SNHLY and CDR2 FYNNEI. V lost 5 bases to trimming and J lost 4 bases, with 5 bases between them. CDR3 amino acids: CASSWVETQYF. CDR3 coding DNA: TGTGCCAGCAGTTGGGTAGAGACCCAGTACTTC.

The chain employs TRBV7-8 and TRBJ1-1; D is ambiguous. From germline, CDR1 is SGHVS and CDR2 FQNEAQ. V lost 5 bases and J 0 bases, leaving 10 bases between the germline ends. The CDR3 is made up of 14 amino acids. CDR3 region: CASSRAGMNTEAFF. In DNA, the CDR3 is TGTGCCAGCAGCCGGGCAGGTATGAACACTGAAGCTTTCTTT.